This T cell receptor beta chain was captured in a study of control samples from healthy donors and cancer patients. From germline, CDR1 is MDHEN and CDR2 SYDVKM. The CDR3 totals 14 residues. Losses at the gene ends were 2 bases for V and 5 bases for J; bases not matched to a gene: 6. Assay: immunoSEQ multiplex PCR; the TCRdb copy retains only in-frame clones and omits some. The sample includes 85,000 to 100,000 clones, approximately 95% of them seen just once. Sequencing used blood. This clonotype originated in a man between 18 and 35 years old in good health. V and J are TRBV28 and TRBJ2-7; 7 nucleotides agree with TRBD1. The CDR3 loop reads CASSLPGTANEQYF. The CDR3 coding sequence is TGTGCCAGCAGTTTACCCGGGACAGCAAACGAGCAGTACTTC.